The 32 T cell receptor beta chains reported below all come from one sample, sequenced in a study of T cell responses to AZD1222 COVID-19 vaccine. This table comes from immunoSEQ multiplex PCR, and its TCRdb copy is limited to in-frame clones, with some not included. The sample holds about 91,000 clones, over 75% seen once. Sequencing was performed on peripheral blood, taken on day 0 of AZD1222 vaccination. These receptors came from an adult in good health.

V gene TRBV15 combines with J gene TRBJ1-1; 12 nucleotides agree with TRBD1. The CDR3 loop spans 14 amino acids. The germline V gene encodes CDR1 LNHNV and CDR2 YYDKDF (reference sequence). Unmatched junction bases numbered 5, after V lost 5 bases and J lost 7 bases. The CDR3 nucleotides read TGTGCCACCAGCCGGGGACAGGGGGCTAGTGAAGCTTTCTTT. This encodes CATSRGQGASEAFF.

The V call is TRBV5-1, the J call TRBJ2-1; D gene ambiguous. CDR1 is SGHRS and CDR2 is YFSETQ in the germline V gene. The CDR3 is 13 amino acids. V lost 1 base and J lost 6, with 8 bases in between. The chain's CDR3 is CASSLITLNEQFF. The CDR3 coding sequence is TGCGCCAGCAGCTTGATCACCCTCAATGAGCAGTTCTTC. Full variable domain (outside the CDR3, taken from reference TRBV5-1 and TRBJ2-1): KAGVTQTPRYLIKTRGQQVTLSCSPISGHRSVSWYQQTPGQGLQFLFEYFSETQRNKGNFPGRFSGRQFSNSRSEMNVSTLELGDSALYLCASSLITLNEQFFGPGTRLTVL.

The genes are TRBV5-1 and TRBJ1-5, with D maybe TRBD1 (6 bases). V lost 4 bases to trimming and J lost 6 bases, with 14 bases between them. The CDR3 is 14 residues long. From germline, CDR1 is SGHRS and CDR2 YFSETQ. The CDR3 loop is CASSEGGGGQPQHF. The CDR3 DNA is TGCGCCAGCAGCGAGGGGGGGGGTGGTCAGCCCCAGCATTTT.

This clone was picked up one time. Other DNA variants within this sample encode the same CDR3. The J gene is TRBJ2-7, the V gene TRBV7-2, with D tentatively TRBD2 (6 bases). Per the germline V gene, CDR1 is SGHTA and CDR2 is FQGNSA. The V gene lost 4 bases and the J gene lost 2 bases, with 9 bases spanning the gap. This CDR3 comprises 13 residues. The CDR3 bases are TGTGCCAGCAGCTCTAGGAGGGCCTACGAGCAGTACTTC. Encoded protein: CASSSRRAYEQYF.

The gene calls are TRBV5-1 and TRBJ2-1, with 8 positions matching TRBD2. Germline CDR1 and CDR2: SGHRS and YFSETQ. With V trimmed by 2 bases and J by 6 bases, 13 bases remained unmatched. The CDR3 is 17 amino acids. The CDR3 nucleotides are TGCGCCAGCAGCTTATCTTTTACGGCGGGAGGCCTCAATGAGCAGTTCTTC. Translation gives CASSLSFTAGGLNEQFF. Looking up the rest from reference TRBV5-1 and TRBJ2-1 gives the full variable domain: KAGVTQTPRYLIKTRGQQVTLSCSPISGHRSVSWYQQTPGQGLQFLFEYFSETQRNKGNFPGRFSGRQFSNSRSEMNVSTLELGDSALYLCASSLSFTAGGLNEQFFGPGTRLTVL.

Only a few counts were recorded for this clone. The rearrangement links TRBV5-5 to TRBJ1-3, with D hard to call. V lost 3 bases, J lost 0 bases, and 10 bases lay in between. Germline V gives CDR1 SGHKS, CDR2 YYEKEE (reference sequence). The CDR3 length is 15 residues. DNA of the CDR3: TGTGCCAGCAGCTCCATACTCGGCTCTGGAAACACCATATATTTT. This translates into CASSSILGSGNTIYF.

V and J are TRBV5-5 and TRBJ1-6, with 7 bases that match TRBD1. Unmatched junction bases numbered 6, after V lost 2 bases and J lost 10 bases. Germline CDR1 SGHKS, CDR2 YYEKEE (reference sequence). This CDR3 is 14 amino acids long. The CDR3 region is CASSFGRGVSPLHF. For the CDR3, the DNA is TGTGCCAGCAGCTTCGGCAGGGGGGTCTCACCCCTCCACTTT.

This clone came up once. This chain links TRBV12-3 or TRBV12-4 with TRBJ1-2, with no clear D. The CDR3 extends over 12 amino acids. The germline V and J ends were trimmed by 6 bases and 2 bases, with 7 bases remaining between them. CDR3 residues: CASSFRNYGYTF. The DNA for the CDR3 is TGTGCCAGCAGCTTTAGGAACTATGGCTACACCTTC.

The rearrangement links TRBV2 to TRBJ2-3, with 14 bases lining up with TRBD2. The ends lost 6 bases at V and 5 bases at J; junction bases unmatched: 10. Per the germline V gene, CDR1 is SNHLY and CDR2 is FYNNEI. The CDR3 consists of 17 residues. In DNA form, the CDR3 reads TGTGCCAGCAGAGAGGGACTAGCGGGAGTCCTGGGAGATACGCAGTATTTT. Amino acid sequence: CASREGLAGVLGDTQYF.

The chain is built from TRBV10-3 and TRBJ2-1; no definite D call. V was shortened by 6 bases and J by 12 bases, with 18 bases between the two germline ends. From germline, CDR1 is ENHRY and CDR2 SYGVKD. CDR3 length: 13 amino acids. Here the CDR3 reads CAIRTSTASGQFF. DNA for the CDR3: TGTGCCATCAGGACCTCCACAGCGAGTGGGCAGTTCTTC.

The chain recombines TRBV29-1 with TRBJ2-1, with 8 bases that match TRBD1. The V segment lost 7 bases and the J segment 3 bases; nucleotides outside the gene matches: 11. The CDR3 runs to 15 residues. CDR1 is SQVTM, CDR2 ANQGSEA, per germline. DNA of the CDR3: TGCAGCGCCCCCCCGCCCGGGACAGGCTACAATGAGCAGTTCTTC. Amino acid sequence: CSAPPPGTGYNEQFF.

CDR3 bases: TGTGCCAGCAGCTTAGTAACAAGCACAGATACGCAGTATTTT. It is translated as CASSLVTSTDTQYF. The V and J genes are TRBV7-9 and TRBJ2-3; no definite D call. This CDR3 contains 14 residues. Per germline, CDR1 SEHNR and CDR2 FQNEAQ (reference sequence). The ends were cut back, 1 base at V and 0 bases at J, with 5 bases in the middle.

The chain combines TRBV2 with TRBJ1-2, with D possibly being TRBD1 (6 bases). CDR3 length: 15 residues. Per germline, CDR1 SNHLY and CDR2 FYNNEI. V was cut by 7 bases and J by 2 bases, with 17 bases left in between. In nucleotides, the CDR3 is TGTGCCAGCATACTGGACAGAGGTACGAACTATGGCTACACCTTC. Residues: CASILDRGTNYGYTF.

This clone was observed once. The CDR3 is CASSLAGTGDNEQFF. The CDR3 nucleotides read TGCGCCAGCAGCTTGGCCGGGACAGGGGACAATGAGCAGTTCTTC. This rearrangement joins TRBV5-1 to TRBJ2-1, with TRBD1 identical over 10 bases. The V gene end was trimmed by 0 bases and the J gene end by 5 bases; junction bases not matched to a gene: 2. Germline assignment: CDR1 SGHRS and CDR2 YFSETQ. The CDR3 extends over 15 amino acids.

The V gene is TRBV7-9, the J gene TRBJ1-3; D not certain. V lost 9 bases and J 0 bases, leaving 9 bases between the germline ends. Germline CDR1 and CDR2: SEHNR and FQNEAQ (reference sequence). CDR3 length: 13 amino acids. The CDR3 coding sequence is TGTGCCAGTCGACCGGACTCTGGAAACACCATATATTTT. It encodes CASRPDSGNTIYF.

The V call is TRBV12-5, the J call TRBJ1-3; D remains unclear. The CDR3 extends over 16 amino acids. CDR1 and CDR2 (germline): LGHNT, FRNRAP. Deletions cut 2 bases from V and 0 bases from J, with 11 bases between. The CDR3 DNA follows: TGTGCTAGTGGTTTGCCATTTACAGCCTCTGGAAACACCATATATTTT. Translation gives CASGLPFTASGNTIYF.

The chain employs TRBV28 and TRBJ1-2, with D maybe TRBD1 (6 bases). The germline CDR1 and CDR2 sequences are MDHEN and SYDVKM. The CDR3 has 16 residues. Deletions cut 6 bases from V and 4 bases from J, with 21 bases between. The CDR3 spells CASRLIQGPLIYGYTF. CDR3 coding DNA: TGTGCCAGCAGACTCATACAGGGCCCGCTAATCTATGGCTACACCTTC.

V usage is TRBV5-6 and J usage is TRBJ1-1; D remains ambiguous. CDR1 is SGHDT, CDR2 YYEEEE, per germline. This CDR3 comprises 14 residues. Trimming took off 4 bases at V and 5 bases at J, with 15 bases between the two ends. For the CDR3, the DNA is TGTGCCAGCAGCATCCGGGAGCCGAGGACTGAAGCTTTCTTT. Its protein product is CASSIREPRTEAFF. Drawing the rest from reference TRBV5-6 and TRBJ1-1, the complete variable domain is DAGVTQSPTHLIKTRGQQVTLRCSPKSGHDTVSWYQQALGQGPQFIFQYYEEEERQRGNFPDRFSGHQFPNYSSELNVNALLLGDSALYLCASSIREPRTEAFFGQGTRLTVV.

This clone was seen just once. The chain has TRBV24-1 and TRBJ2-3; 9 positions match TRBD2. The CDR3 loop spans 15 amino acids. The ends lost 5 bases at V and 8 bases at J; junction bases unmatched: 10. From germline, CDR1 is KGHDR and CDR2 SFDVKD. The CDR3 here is CATSAFSGRRSTQYF. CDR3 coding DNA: TGTGCCACCAGTGCCTTTAGCGGGAGAAGAAGTACGCAGTATTTT.

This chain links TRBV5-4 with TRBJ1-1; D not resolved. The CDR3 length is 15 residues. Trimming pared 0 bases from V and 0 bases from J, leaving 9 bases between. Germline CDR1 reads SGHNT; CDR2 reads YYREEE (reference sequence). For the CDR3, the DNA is TGTGCCAGCAGCTTGGGATTGACATTGAACACTGAAGCTTTCTTT. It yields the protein CASSLGLTLNTEAFF.

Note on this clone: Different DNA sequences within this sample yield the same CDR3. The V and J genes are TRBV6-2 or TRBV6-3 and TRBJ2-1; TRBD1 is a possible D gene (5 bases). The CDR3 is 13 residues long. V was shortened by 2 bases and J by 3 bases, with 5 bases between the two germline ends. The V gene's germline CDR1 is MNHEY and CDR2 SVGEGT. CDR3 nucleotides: TGTGCCAGCAGTTACGACAGCTACAATGAGCAGTTCTTC. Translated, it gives CASSYDSYNEQFF.

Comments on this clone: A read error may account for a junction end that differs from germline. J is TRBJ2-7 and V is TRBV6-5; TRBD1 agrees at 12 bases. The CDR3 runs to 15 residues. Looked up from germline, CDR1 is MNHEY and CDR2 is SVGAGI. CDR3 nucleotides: TGTGCCACCAGTCCGGGACAGGGGGCGACCTACGAGCAGTACTTC. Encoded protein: CATSPGQGATYEQYF.

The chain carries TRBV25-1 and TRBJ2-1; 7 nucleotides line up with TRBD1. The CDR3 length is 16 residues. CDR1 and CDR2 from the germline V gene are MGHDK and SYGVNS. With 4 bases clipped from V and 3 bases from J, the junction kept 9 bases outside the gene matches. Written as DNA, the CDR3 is TGTGCCAGCAGTGTGACAGGGTCGGAGGACTACAATGAGCAGTTCTTC. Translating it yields CASSVTGSEDYNEQFF.

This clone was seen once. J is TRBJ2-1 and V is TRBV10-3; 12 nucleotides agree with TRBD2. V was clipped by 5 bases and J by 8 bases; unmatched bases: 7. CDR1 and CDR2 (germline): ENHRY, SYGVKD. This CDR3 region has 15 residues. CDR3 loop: CAISSGLAGMYEQFF. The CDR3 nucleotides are TGTGCCATCAGTAGCGGACTAGCGGGAATGTATGAGCAGTTCTTC.

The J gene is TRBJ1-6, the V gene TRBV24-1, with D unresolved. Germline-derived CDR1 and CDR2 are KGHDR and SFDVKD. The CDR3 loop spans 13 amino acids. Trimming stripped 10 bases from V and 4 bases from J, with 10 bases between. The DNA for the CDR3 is TGTGCCACTCAAGCAGATTATAATTCACCCCTCCACTTT. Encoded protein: CATQADYNSPLHF.

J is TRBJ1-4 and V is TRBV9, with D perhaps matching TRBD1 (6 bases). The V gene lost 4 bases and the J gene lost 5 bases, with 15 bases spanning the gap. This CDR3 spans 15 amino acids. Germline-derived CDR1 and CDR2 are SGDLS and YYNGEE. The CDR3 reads CASSLQGGGNEKLFF. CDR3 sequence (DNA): TGTGCCAGCAGCTTACAGGGAGGGGGGAATGAAAAACTGTTTTTT.

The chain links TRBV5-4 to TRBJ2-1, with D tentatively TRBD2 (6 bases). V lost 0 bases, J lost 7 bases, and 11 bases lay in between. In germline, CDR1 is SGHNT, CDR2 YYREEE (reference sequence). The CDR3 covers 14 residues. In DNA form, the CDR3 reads TGTGCCAGCAGCTTGGGGCTAGCGTCGAATGAGCAGTTCTTC. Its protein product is CASSLGLASNEQFF.

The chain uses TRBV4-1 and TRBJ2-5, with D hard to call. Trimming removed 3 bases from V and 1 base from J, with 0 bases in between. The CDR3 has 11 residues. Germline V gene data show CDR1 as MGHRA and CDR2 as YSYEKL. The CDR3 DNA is TGCGCCAGCAGCCACCAAGAGACCCAGTACTTC. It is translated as CASSHQETQYF.

CDR3 sequence: CASSLGLRYTF. The DNA of the CDR3 is TGTGCCAGCAGCTTAGGTCTGCGCTACACCTTC. V usage is TRBV11-1 and J usage is TRBJ1-2; D is uncertain. V was pared by 1 base and J by 9 bases, with 6 bases between. There are 11 residues in the CDR3. Germline lookup yields CDR1 SGHAT and CDR2 FQDESV (reference sequence).

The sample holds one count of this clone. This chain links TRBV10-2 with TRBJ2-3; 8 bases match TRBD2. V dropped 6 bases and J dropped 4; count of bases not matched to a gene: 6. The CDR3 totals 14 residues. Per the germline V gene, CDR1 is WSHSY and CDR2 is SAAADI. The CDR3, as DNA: TGCGCCAGCAGATTAGCGGGGAGTCCAGATACGCAGTATTTT. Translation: CASRLAGSPDTQYF.

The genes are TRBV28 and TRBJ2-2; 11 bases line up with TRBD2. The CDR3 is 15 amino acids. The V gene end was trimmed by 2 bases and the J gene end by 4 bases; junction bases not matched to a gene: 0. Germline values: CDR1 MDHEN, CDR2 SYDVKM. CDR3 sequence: CASSLGTSGTGELFF. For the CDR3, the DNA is TGTGCCAGCAGTTTAGGGACTAGCGGCACCGGGGAGCTGTTTTTT.

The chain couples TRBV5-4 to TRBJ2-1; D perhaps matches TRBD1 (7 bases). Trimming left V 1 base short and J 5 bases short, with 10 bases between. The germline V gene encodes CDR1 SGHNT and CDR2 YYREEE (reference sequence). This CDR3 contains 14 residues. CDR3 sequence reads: CASSLSRGDNEQFF. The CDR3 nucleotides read TGTGCCAGCAGCTTGAGCAGGGGGGACAATGAGCAGTTCTTC. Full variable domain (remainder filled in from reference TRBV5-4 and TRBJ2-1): ETGVTQSPTHLIKTRGQQVTLRCSSQSGHNTVSWYQQALGQGPQFIFQYYREEENGRGNFPPRFSGLQFPNYSSELNVNALELDDSALYLCASSLSRGDNEQFFGPGTRLTVL.